The entry below describes one T cell receptor beta chain. Its target antigen remains unknown. One base away there is no much larger clone; base qualities are not given. The data belong to a study of T cells in tuberculosis (dated by TCRdb to the late 2010s). About the investigation overall: To characterize T cells specific for the mycobacterial lipid antigen glucose monomycolate (GMM), the study used CD1B tetramers together with high-throughput TCR immunosequencing. Active tuberculosis patient PBMC were archived before or within 7 days of starting standard anti-tuberculosis treatment. IGRA-negative adolescents, IGRA-positive adolescents with latent tuberculosis and adults with active tuberculosis, ten per group, were compared in a South African clinical cohort.

The investigation overall reported the following: The smaller NN-distances in active tuberculosis patients were driven in part by shorter CDR3-alpha lengths, while the difference seen for TCR-beta was not statistically significant. Which clinical samples got chosen depended on the availability of cryopreserved specimens, and the active tuberculosis cases were adults, whereas the controls were adolescents. Compared with IGRA-negative controls, TCR-alpha repertoires from active tuberculosis had smaller mean NN-distances to GMM-specific TCRs, which suggests that these TCRs underwent clonal expansion. Using GEM motif frequencies, a classifier achieved approximately 72% accuracy, whereas a classifier built on the diverse GMM-specific repertoire got to roughly 90% accuracy (AUROC about 0.9).

The time point tag for this specimen amounts to: new active TB diagnosis, blood taken before or within 7 days of starting treatment. Patients with active tuberculosis were defined as newly diagnosed, HIV-seronegative South African adults aged 18 years or older. Confirmation of active tuberculosis was obtained by positive sputum smear microscopy and/or positive M. tuberculosis culture. Immunosequencing of unsorted cryopreserved PBMC covered, on average, approximately 100,000 T cells per clinical donor. TCR libraries were generated with the immunoSEQ multiplex PCR assay, using TCR-beta and/or TCR-alpha/delta assays for each sample. Amplified TCR libraries were sequenced on the Illumina high-throughput platform. The authors' analysis ran thus. Clustering and dimensionality reduction relied on pairwise TCRdist distances among GMM-specific receptors from T cells that were either sorted ex vivo or expanded in vitro. The score assigned to each clinical repertoire was mean NN-distance, meaning the average TCRdist to the nearest 10% of tetramer-positive reference sequences. To compute GEM TCR motif frequency, the fraction of unique TCRs matching known GEM sequences by V/J usage and CDR3 length was calculated. Active tuberculosis was classified by linear discriminant analysis with leave-one-out cross-validation, implemented in scikit-learn. The immuneACCESS repertoire file appears here via TCRdb, limited to in-frame rearrangements. These files lack a portion of the clones; in checked studies, under half of the deficit traces to unresolved V genes, and the cause of the others is not known. The V and J calls and clone size come from that table; D and trimming were worked out from the DNA. Present in this sample are 20,000 to 25,000 clones, under 85% of which were seen just once. The ten largest clones take up under 15% of the sample.

This TCR came from an adult with tuberculosis. The material sequenced was PBMCs, taken at tuberculosis diagnosis.

Here the CDR3 is given as CASRHKGGISEAFF. DNA sequence: TGTGCCAGCCGCCACAAAGGGGGTATCAGTGAAGCTTTCTTT. This sequence uses TRBV13 and TRBJ1-1; tentative D gene TRBD1, with 6 bases matching. CDR1 and CDR2 (PRHDT, FYEKMQ) derive from the germline V gene (reference sequence). The CDR3 sequence holds 14 residues, the cysteine and phenylalanine included. The DNA shown is the 42-base CDR3, in frame from base 1. V lost 8 bases and J lost 7 bases; the stretch between them is 20 bases long.